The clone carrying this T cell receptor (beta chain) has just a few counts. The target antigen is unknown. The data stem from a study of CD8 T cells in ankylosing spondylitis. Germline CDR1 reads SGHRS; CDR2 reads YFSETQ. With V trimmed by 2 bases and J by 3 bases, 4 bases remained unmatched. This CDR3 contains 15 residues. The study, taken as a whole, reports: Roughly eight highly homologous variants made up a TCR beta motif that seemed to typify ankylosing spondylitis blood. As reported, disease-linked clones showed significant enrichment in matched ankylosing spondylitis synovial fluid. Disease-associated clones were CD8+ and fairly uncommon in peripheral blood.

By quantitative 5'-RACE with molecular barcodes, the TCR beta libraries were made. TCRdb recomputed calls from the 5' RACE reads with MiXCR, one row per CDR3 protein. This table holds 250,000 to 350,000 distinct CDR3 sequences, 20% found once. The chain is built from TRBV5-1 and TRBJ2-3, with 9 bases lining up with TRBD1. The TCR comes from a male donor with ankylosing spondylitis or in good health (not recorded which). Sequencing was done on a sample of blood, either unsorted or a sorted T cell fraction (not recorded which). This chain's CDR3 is CASSFGQGLTDTQYF. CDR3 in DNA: TGCGCCAGCAGCTTTGGACAGGGGCTTACAGATACGCAGTATTTT.